The source of this T cell receptor beta chain is a study of T cells in women clearing cervical HPV infection. Study-wide context: Controls gave blood once infection was undetectable; cases at lesion identification. Case blood was drawn a median about 150 days after lesion detection. Study observations and caveats: TRBV6-7 relative abundance averaged roughly 0.099% in cases and about 0.15% in controls. Each sample's T-cell count was unknown, possibly confounding richness.

The assay was immunoSEQ multiplex PCR, and TCRdb's table has in-frame clones only and misses some. This sample's clone table lists 25,000 or so clones. The CDR3 length is 14 residues. Looked up from germline, CDR1 is KGHSH and CDR2 is LQKENI. Points on this clone: Its cognate antigen is unknown. The observed sequence ends 3 residues before the CDR3 terminus, with the missing tail filled in from the germline J gene.

The V call is TRBV18, the J call TRBJ1-4, with 8 bases identical to TRBD1. The TCR comes from a woman aged 18 to 75 with a cervical HPV16 infection that either progressed to CIN3+ or cleared (not recorded which). The sequenced material came from blood buffy coat. The chain's CDR3 is CASSPDRGNSPLFF. CDR3 DNA (partial): TGTGCCAGCTCTCCTGACAGGGGTAATTCACCA.